The subject of this entry is one TCR beta chain. Germline lookup yields CDR1 SEHNR and CDR2 FQNEAQ (reference sequence). The CDR3 runs 14 residues. The trim removed 4 bases at V and 2 bases at J, leaving 5 bases unmatched. The data were taken from a study of OX40 agonist ivuxolimab in advanced cancers. The method was immunoSEQ multiplex PCR; TCRdb's version includes in-frame clones alone and lacks a portion of them. Of tens of thousands of clones listed, 80% to 85% were seen once; the top ten hold about 3%. The genes are TRBV7-9 and TRBJ2-7; 7 positions match TRBD1. Source: CD4+ or CD8+ T cells sorted from blood, taken in a trial of the OX40 agonist ivuxolimab. This TCR came from an adult with an advanced solid tumor such as melanoma, head and neck, liver or kidney cancer. In DNA, the CDR3 is TGTGCCAGCAGCTACAGGGGCCCGCCCTACGAGCAGTACTTC. Its protein is CASSYRGPPYEQYF.